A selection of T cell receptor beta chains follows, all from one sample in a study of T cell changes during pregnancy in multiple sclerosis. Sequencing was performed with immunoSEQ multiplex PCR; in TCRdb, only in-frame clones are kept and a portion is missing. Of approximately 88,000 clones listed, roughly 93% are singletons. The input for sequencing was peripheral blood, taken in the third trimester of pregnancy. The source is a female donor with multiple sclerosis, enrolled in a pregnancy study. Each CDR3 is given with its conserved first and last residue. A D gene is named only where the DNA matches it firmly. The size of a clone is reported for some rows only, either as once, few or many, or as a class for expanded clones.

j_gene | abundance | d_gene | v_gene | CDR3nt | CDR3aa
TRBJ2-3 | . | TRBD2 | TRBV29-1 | TGCAGCGTTGTGGACGTAGCGGGAGGTCGCACAGATACGCAGTATTTT | CSVVDVAGGRTDTQYF
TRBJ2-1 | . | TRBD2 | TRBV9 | TGTGCCAGCAGCGCGCAGGGGGCTAGCGGGAGGGCCAGTTCGTACAATGAGCAGTTCTTC | CASSAQGASGRASSYNEQFF
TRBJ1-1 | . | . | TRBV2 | TGTGCCAGCAGTTCCCCGACGGGGGGCACTGAAGCTTTCTTT | CASSSPTGGTEAFF
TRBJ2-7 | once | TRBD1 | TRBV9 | TGTGCCAGCAGCGATGGGACAGACTACGAGCAGTACTTC | CASSDGTDYEQYF
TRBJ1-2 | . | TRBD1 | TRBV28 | TGTGCCAGCAGCCCCGGGACAGGGCGACATGGCTACACCTTC | CASSPGTGRHGYTF
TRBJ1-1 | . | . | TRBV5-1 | TGCGCCAGCAGCTCCTATACCCAGCGTTCGAACACTGAAGCTTTCTTT | CASSSYTQRSNTEAFF
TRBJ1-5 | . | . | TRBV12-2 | TGTGCAAGTCACCTAAGGGGGTATAGCAATCAGCCCCAGCATTTT | CASHLRGYSNQPQHF
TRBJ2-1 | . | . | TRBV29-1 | TGCAGCGTTGATCAGGGGGGATCCTGGATCTCCTACAATGAGCAGTTCTTC | CSVDQGGSWISYNEQFF
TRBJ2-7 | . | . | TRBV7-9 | TGTGCCAGCAGCCCCACATCCTACGAGCAGTACTTC | CASSPTSYEQYF
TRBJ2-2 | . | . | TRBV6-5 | TGTGCCAGCAGTTACTCTACGGGTCCGAACACCGGGGAGCTGTTTTTT | CASSYSTGPNTGELFF
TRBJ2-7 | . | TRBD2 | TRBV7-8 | TGTGCCAGCAGCTTAGTGACTAGCGGGATTGAGCAGTACTTC | CASSLVTSGIEQYF
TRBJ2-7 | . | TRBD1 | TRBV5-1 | TGCGCCAGCAGCTTGTTACCGCCGGGACAGTTGAGCTACGAGCAGTACTTC | CASSLLPPGQLSYEQYF
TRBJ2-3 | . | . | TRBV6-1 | TGTGCCAGCACGTTCAGGCCGGAGGGCACAGATACGCAGTATTTT | CASTFRPEGTDTQYF
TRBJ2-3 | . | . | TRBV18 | TGTGCCAGCTCACCCCCCGGCCAGGCGGATACGCAGTATTTT | CASSPPGQADTQYF
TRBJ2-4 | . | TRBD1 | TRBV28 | TGTGCCAGCACATCCGGGACAGGGGGAGCCAAAAACATTCAGTACTTC | CASTSGTGGAKNIQYF
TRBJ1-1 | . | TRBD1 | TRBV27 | TGTGCCAGCAGTTTAAGCGGACAGGGTGAAGCTTTCTTT | CASSLSGQGEAFF
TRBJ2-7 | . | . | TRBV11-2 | TGTGCCAGCAGCTTGGTGGCAGGGTCCTACGAGCAGTACTTC | CASSLVAGSYEQYF
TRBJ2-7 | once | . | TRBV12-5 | TGTGCTAGTGGTGTATGGACTGACTGCTCCTACGAGCAGTACTTC | CASGVWTDCSYEQYF
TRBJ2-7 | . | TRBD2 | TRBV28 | TGTGCCAGCAGTTTCTTCCAGCTCATCGGGACTAGCGGCTACGAGCAGTACTTC | CASSFFQLIGTSGYEQYF
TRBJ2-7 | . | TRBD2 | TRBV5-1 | TGCGCCAGCAGCACCCTCCAGCGGGCTAGCGGTGACTACGAGCAGTACTTC | CASSTLQRASGDYEQYF
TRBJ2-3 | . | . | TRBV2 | TGTGCCAGCAGGGGCGTCGGGACAGACCTAGCGGATACGCAGTATTTT | CASRGVGTDLADTQYF
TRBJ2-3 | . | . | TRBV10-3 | TGTGCCATCACCCACCCAGTTCATAATACGCAGTATTTT | CAITHPVHNTQYF
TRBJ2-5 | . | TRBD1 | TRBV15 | TGTGCCACCAGCAAGGGGGGACAGGGTGGCCAAGAGACCCAGTACTTC | CATSKGGQGGQETQYF
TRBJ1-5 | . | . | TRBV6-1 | TGTGCCAGCAGTGAATCGGTTTACAGCAATCAGCCCCAGCATTTT | CASSESVYSNQPQHF
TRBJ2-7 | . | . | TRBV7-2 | TGTGCCAGCAGCCCAGACAGCTACTCCTACGAGCAGTACTTC | CASSPDSYSYEQYF
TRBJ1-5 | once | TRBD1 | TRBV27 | TGTGCCAGCAGCACCTACAAGGGGACAGGGGGCCGGATGAGCAATCAGCCCCAGCATTTT | CASSTYKGTGGRMSNQPQHF
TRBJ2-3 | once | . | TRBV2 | TGTGCCAGCAGTGAGGGACTGAGAGATACGCAGTATTTT | CASSEGLRDTQYF
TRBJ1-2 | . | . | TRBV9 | TGTGCCAGCAGCGTTACAGGGAATGGTGGCTACACCTTC | CASSVTGNGGYTF
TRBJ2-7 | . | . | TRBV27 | TGTGCCAGCAGTTTAAAGCCTTCCTACGAGCAGTACTTC | CASSLKPSYEQYF
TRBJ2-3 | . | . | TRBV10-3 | TGTGCCATCAAGGTTAGCGAAGATACGCAGTATTTT | CAIKVSEDTQYF
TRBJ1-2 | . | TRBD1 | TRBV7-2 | TGTGCCAGCATACTGGGACAGGGAGGCTACACCTTC | CASILGQGGYTF
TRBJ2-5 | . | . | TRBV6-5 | TGTGCCAGCAGTTACACAGACCAAGAGACCCAGTACTTC | CASSYTDQETQYF
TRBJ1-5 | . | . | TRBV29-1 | TGCAGCGTTGCCGGGCCAGGGATTCTTCAGCCCCAGCATTTT | CSVAGPGILQPQHF
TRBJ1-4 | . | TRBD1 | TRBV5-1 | TGCGCCAGCAGCCTGGTCACAGGGGATGAAAAACTGTTTTTT | CASSLVTGDEKLFF
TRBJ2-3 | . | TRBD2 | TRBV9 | TGTGCCAGCTTTCCGACTTCGAGGGCCGGGGGGGCAGATACGCAGTATTTT | CASFPTSRAGGADTQYF
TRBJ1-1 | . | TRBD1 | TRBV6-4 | TGTGCCAGCAGTCGGGACAGGGGCGATGAAGCTTTCTTT | CASSRDRGDEAFF
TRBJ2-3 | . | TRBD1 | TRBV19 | TGTGCCAGTAGGACAGGGGGTTCAGATACGCAGTATTTT | CASRTGGSDTQYF
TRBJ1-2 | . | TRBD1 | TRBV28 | TGTGCCAGCAGTTTAAATCCCGGCTCAGGGGGTTTGGGCTACACCTTC | CASSLNPGSGGLGYTF
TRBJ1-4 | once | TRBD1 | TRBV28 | TGTGCCAGCAGTCACGAGGGACAGGGAAATGAAAAACTGTTTTTT | CASSHEGQGNEKLFF
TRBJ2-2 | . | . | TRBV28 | TGTGCCAGCAGCCCCAGGCCCGGAAGATTGAACACCGGGGAGCTGTTTTTT | CASSPRPGRLNTGELFF